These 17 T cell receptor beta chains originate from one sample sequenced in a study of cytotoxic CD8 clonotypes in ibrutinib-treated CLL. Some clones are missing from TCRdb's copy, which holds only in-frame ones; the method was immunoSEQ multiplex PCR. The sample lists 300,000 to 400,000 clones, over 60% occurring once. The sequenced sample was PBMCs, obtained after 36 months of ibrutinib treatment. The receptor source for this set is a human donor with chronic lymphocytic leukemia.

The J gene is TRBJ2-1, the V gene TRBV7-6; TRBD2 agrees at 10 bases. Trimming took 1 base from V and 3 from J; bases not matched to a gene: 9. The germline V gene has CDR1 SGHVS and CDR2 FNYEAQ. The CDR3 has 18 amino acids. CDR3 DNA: TGTGCCAGCAGCTTAGTCGGGGGGAGCGGGAGGGGCTACAATGAGCAGTTCTTC. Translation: CASSLVGGSGRGYNEQFF.

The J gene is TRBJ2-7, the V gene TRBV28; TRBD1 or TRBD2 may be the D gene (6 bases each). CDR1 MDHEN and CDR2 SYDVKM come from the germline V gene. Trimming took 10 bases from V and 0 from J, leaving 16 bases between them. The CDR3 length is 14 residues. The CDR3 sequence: CATRWGASSYEQYF. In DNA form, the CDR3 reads TGTGCCACCCGCTGGGGGGCGAGCTCCTACGAGCAGTACTTC.

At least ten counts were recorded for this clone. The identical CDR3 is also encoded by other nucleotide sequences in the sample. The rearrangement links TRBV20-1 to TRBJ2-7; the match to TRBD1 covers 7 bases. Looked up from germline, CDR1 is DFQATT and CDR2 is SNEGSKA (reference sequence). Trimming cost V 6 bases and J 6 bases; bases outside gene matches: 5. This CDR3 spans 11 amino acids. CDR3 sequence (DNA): TGCAGTGCACGACAGGGATCCGAGCAGTACTTC. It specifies CSARQGSEQYF.

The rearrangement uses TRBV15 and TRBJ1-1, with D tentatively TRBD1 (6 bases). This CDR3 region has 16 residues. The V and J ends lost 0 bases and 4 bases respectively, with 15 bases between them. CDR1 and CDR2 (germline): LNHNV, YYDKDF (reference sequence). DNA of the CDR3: TGTGCCACCAGCAGAGATCCCCCAACAGGGACCACTGAAGCTTTCTTT. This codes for CATSRDPPTGTTEAFF.

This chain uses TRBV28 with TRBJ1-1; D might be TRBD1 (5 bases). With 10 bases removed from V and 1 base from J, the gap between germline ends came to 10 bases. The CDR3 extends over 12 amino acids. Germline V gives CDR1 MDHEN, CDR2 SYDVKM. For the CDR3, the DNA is TGTGCCACGGGAACAGGGAACACTGAAGCTTTCTTT. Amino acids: CATGTGNTEAFF.

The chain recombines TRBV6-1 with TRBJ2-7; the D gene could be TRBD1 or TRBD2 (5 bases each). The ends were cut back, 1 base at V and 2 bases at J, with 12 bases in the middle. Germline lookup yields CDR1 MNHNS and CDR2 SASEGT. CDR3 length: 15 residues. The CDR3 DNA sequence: TGTGCCAGCAGTGAAGGGGGGTTCGCCGCCTACGAGCAGTACTTC. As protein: CASSEGGFAAYEQYF.

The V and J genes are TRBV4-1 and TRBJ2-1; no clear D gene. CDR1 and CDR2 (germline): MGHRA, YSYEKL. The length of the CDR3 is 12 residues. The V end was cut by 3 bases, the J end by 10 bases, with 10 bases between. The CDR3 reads CASSQPLQEQFF. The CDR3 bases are TGCGCCAGCAGCCAGCCATTGCAGGAGCAGTTCTTC.

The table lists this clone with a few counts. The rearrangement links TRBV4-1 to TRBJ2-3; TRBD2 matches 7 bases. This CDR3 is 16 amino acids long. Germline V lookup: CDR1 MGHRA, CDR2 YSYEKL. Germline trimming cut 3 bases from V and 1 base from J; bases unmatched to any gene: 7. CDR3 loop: CASSHQLATRTDTQYF. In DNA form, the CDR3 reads TGCGCCAGCAGCCACCAACTAGCGACCCGCACAGATACGCAGTATTTT.

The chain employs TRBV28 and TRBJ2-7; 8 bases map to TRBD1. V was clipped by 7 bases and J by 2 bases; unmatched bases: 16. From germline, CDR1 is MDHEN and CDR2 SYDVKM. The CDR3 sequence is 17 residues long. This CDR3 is CASTSTVPGGRAYEQYF. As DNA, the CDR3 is TGTGCCAGCACTTCTACGGTCCCAGGGGGCCGCGCCTACGAGCAGTACTTC. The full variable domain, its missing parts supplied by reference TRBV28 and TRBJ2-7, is DVKVTQSSRYLVKRTGEKVFLECVQDMDHENMFWYRQDPGLGLRLIYFSYDVKMKEKGDIPEGYSVSREKKERFSLILESASTNQTSMYLCASTSTVPGGRAYEQYFGPGTRLTVT.

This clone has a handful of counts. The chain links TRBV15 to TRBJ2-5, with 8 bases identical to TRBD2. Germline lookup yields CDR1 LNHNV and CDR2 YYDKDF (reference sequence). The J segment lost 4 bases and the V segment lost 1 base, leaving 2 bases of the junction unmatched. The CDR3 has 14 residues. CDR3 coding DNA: TGTGCCACCAGCAGAGGACTAGCGCTAGAGACCCAGTACTTC. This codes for CATSRGLALETQYF.

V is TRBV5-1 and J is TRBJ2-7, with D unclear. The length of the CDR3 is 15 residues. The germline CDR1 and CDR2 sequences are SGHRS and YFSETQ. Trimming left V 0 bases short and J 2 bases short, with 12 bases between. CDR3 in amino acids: CASSLVGRRAYEQYF. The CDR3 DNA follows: TGCGCCAGCAGCTTGGTGGGCCGCCGGGCCTACGAGCAGTACTTC. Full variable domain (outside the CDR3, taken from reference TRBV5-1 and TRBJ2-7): KAGVTQTPRYLIKTRGQQVTLSCSPISGHRSVSWYQQTPGQGLQFLFEYFSETQRNKGNFPGRFSGRQFSNSRSEMNVSTLELGDSALYLCASSLVGRRAYEQYFGPGTRLTVT.

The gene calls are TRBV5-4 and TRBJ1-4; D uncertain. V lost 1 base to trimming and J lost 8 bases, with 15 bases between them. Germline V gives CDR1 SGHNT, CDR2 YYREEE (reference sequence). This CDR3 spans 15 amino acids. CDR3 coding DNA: TGTGCCAGCAGCTTGCAGTTACCCGGGGTGGAAAAACTGTTTTTT. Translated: CASSLQLPGVEKLFF.

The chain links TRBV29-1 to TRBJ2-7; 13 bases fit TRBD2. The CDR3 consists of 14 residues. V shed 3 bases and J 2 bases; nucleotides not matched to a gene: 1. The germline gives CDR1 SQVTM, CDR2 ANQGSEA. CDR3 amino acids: CSVEGLAGTYEQYF. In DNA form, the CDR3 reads TGCAGCGTTGAGGGACTAGCGGGGACCTACGAGCAGTACTTC.

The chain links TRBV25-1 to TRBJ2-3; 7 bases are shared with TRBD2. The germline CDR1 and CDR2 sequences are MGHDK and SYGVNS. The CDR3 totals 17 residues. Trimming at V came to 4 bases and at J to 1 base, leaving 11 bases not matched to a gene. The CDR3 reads CASSAPWGGIRTDTQYF. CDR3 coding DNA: TGTGCCAGCAGTGCCCCGTGGGGGGGAATACGCACAGATACGCAGTATTTT.

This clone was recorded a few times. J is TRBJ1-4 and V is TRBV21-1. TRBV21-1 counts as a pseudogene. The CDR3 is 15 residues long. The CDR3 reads CATPTDGKSNEKLFF. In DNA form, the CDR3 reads TGTGCCACCCCCACCGACGGGAAAAGTAATGAAAAACTGTTTTTT.

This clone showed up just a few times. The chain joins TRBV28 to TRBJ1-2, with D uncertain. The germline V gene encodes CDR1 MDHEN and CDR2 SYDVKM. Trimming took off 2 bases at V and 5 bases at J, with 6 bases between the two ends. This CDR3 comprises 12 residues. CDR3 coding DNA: TGTGCCAGCAGTTTAGTACAATATGGCTACACCTTC. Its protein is CASSLVQYGYTF.

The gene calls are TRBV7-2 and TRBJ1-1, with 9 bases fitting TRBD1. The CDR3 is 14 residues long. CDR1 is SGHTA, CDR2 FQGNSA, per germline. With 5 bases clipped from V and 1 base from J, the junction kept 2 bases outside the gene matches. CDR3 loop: CASSETGGNTEAFF. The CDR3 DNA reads TGTGCCAGCAGCGAGACAGGGGGGAACACTGAAGCTTTCTTT.